The 32 T cell receptor beta chains listed next were all sequenced from one sample in a study of blood T cells in healthy people across ages. Through a sample-barcoded 5' primer and a J-beta primer mix, a second PCR was run for about 7 to 12 cycles. TCRdb recomputed calls from the 5' RACE reads with MiXCR, one row per CDR3 protein. Here the sample spans approximately 680,000 distinct CDR3 sequences, about 30% being singletons. What was sequenced was blood. Source of these receptors: an elderly woman in good health.

The V call is TRBV4-2, the J call TRBJ1-2, with 8 bases matching TRBD1. Germline lookup yields CDR1 LGHNA and CDR2 YNFKEQ. This CDR3 spans 14 amino acids. With 4 bases clipped from V and 3 bases from J, the junction kept 4 bases outside the gene matches. CDR3 bases: TGTGCCAGCAGCCCATCGACAGGGGACTATGGCTACACCTTC. It encodes CASSPSTGDYGYTF.

This clonotype was recorded many times. The chain uses TRBV27 and TRBJ2-7; possible D gene TRBD2, 7 bases. The CDR3 runs to 14 residues. Between the trimmed V and J ends, which lost 3 bases and 2 bases, there was a span of 11 bases. CDR1 and CDR2 (germline): MNHEY, SMNVEV (reference sequence). The CDR3 spells CASSLAGAAYEQYF. As DNA, the CDR3 is TGTGCCAGCAGTTTGGCGGGGGCTGCCTACGAGCAGTACTTC.

Concerning this clonotype: The junction shows a germline mismatch at one end, possibly a read error. The gene calls are TRBV20-1 and TRBJ2-1; 8 nucleotides align to TRBD2. In germline, CDR1 is DFQATT, CDR2 SNEGSKA (reference sequence). The CDR3 length is 15 residues. The CDR3 is CSATAGESSYNKQVF. The CDR3 DNA is TGCAGTGCTACAGCGGGGGAGAGCTCCTACAATAAGCAGGTCTTC.

With respect to this clonotype: At one boundary the junction diverges from the germline segment, which might be a read error. V gene TRBV16 combines with J gene TRBJ1-5, with D unresolved. Germline V gene data show CDR1 as KGHSY and CDR2 as FQNENV. The CDR3 is 14 residues long. CDR3 sequence (DNA): TGTGCCAGCAGCCAAGGACCCTTCAATCAGCGCCAGCATTTT. It is translated as CASSQGPFNQRQHF.

This clonotype was seen a few times. The chain joins TRBV6-2 or TRBV6-3 to TRBJ1-5, with D hard to call. Per germline, CDR1 MNHEY and CDR2 SVGEGT. The CDR3 contains 14 residues. Trimming took 7 bases from V and 0 from J, leaving 10 bases between them. The CDR3 here is CASTDTTSNQPQHF. In DNA, the CDR3 is TGTGCCAGCACCGACACCACTAGCAATCAGCCCCAGCATTTT.

The rearrangement links TRBV11-3 to TRBJ2-3; 10 nucleotides match TRBD1. This CDR3 spans 16 amino acids. The ends lost 4 bases at V and 4 bases at J; junction bases unmatched: 8. In germline, CDR1 is SGHNT, CDR2 YENEEA. The CDR3 DNA follows: TGTGCCAGCAGCTCTCGCGGGACAGGGGAACCAGATACGCAGTATTTT. Protein sequence: CASSSRGTGEPDTQYF.

The rearrangement joins TRBV20-1 to TRBJ2-4; 12 positions match TRBD2. The J call may not be correct, given that the DNA end is closer to TRBJ2-5. The germline V gene has CDR1 DFQATT and CDR2 SNEGSKA (reference sequence). The CDR3 is made up of 16 amino acids. As DNA, the CDR3 is TGCAGTGCTAGAGTGGGAACTAGCGGGGGGACAAAGACCCAGTACTTC. Its protein product is CSARVGTSGGTKTQYF.

Many counts were recorded for this clonotype. The chain joins TRBV27 to TRBJ2-6; weak D call: TRBD1 (6 bases). V lost 6 bases to trimming and J lost 0 bases, with 18 bases between them. The CDR3 sequence is 18 residues long. CDR1 is MNHEY and CDR2 is SMNVEV in the germline V gene (reference sequence). The CDR3 DNA follows: TGTGCCAGCAGCAATTTTAGAGTAGGGGGCTCTGGGGCCAACGTCCTGACTTTC. Translated, it gives CASSNFRVGGSGANVLTF. The full variable domain, in which reference TRBV27 and TRBJ2-6 provide the parts outside the CDR3, is EAQVTQNPRYLITVTGKKLTVTCSQNMNHEYMSWYRQDPGLGLRQIYYSMNVEVTDKGDVPEGYKVSRKEKRNFPLILESPSPNQTSLYFCASSNFRVGGSGANVLTFGAGSRLTVL.

This clonotype was seen many times. This chain connects TRBV6-5 to TRBJ2-7; the D is unclear. V lost 5 bases and J lost 3, with 17 bases in between. CDR3 length: 15 amino acids. The germline V gene has CDR1 MNHEY and CDR2 SVGAGI. Here the CDR3 DNA reads TGTGCCAGCAGTCCCGAATACCGGGCGCACTACGAGCAGTACTTC. This sequence encodes CASSPEYRAHYEQYF.

In the case of this clonotype: This may be a read error, as it is one base from a much larger clone. The rearrangement links TRBV7-2 to TRBJ2-3; 11 nucleotides line up with TRBD2. The V and J ends lost 8 bases and 1 base, in that order; junction bases with no gene match: 8. This CDR3 region has 16 residues. Per germline, CDR1 SGHTA and CDR2 FQGNSA. The CDR3 sequence: CASRSSGGPRTDTQYF. In DNA form, the CDR3 reads TGTGCCAGCCGGTCTAGCGGGGGGCCCCGCACAGATACGCAGTATTTT. Full variable domain (outside the CDR3, taken from reference TRBV7-2 and TRBJ2-3): GAGVSQSPSNKVTEKGKDVELRCDPISGHTALYWYRQSLGQGLEFLIYFQGNSAPDKSGLPSDRFSAERTGGSVSTLTIQRTQQEDSAVYLCASRSSGGPRTDTQYFGPGTRLTVL.

This clonotype was observed at least ten times. A much larger clone sits a single nucleotide away, making a read error possible. The chain combines TRBV20-1 with TRBJ2-7; 9 bases are shared with TRBD1. V was clipped by 3 bases and J by 6 bases; unmatched bases: 9. The CDR3 is made up of 14 amino acids. The V gene's germline CDR1 is DFQATT and CDR2 SNEGSKA (reference sequence). CDR3 bases: TGCAGTGCTAGGCCCGGGACAGGGTGCTCCGAGCAGTACTTC. Translated: CSARPGTGCSEQYF.

As concerns this clonotype: This may stem from a read error, because a much larger clone lies one nucleotide away. The chain has TRBV10-3 and TRBJ2-5, with 9 positions matching TRBD1. J gave up 11 bases and V 7 bases, and 14 bases lay outside the gene matches. Germline V lookup: CDR1 ENHRY, CDR2 SYGVKD. CDR3 length: 14 amino acids. CDR3 DNA: TGTGCCATCAAATCGACAGGGGGTTCGAATGAGCAGTACTTC. This translates into CAIKSTGGSNEQYF.

This clonotype was counted many times. The chain carries TRBV5-5 and TRBJ2-5; no reliable D call. The CDR3 consists of 14 residues. Germline CDR1 is SGHKS and CDR2 is YYEKEE (reference sequence). Trimming shortened V by 4 bases and J by 1 base, and 11 bases separated the two germline ends. The CDR3 region is CASSIQDFQETQYF. DNA for the CDR3: TGTGCCAGCAGCATTCAAGATTTCCAAGAGACCCAGTACTTC.

This clonotype is a singleton in its sample. The chain carries TRBV20-1 and TRBJ2-7; TRBD2 matches at 12 bases. This CDR3 spans 14 amino acids. Germline V gene lookup returns CDR1 DFQATT and CDR2 SNEGSKA (reference sequence). With V trimmed by 5 bases and J by 5 bases, 7 bases remained unmatched. This CDR3 reads CSAPQLAGGDEQYF. Written as DNA, the CDR3 is TGCAGTGCTCCCCAACTAGCGGGAGGCGACGAGCAGTACTTC.

This clonotype was seen at least ten times. The V gene is TRBV6-5, the J gene TRBJ2-7; TRBD2 might be the D (5 bases). V was clipped by 6 bases and J by 2 bases, with 11 bases between them. The CDR3 covers 13 residues. Germline lookup yields CDR1 MNHEY and CDR2 SVGAGI. The CDR3 sequence: CASRPSGTYEQYF. In DNA form, the CDR3 reads TGTGCCAGCAGGCCCAGCGGAACCTACGAGCAGTACTTC.

There are many counts of this clonotype. The genes are TRBV6-2 or TRBV6-3 and TRBJ2-7, with 7 bases lining up with TRBD1. The CDR3 is made up of 15 amino acids. Germline loops: CDR1 MNHEY, CDR2 SVGEGT. V trimming: 2 bases; J trimming: 2 bases; junction bases outside the gene matches: 6. This CDR3 reads CASSYARDRAYEQYF. The DNA for the CDR3 is TGTGCCAGCAGTTACGCCCGGGACAGAGCCTACGAGCAGTACTTC.

J is TRBJ2-7 and V is TRBV6-1; 9 positions agree with TRBD1. Germline lookup yields CDR1 MNHNS and CDR2 SASEGT. V trimming: 10 bases; J trimming: 0 bases; junction bases outside the gene matches: 7. The CDR3 has 14 residues. CDR3 nucleotides: TGTGCCATCACCGGGACAGGGAACTCCTACGAGCAGTACTTC. Translating gives CAITGTGNSYEQYF.

This clonotype showed up many times. This chain connects TRBV28 to TRBJ1-5; D not certain. The CDR3 has 14 amino acids. Trimming cost V 6 bases and J 4 bases, with 13 bases left between them. Germline V gene lookup returns CDR1 MDHEN and CDR2 SYDVKM. CDR3 nucleotides: TGTGCCAGCAGCCTAAATGGGGTAAATCAGCCCCAGCATTTT. As protein: CASSLNGVNQPQHF.

Worth noting for this clonotype: This may come from a read error, since a much larger clone is one base off. The rearrangement links TRBV9 to TRBJ2-1; possible D gene TRBD2, 5 bases. CDR1 SGDLS and CDR2 YYNGEE come from the germline V gene. This CDR3 has 14 residues. CDR3 protein: CASSKSGRYNGQFF. The CDR3 nucleotides are TGTGCCAGCAGCAAGAGCGGACGGTACAATGGGCAGTTCTTC.

DNA of the CDR3: TGTGCCAGCAGCTTAGGGCGGATCTCCTACGAGCAGTACTTC. Translation gives CASSLGRISYEQYF. The chain employs TRBV11-2 and TRBJ2-7; D unclear. The CDR3 spans 14 residues. The V end was cut by 1 base, the J end by 0 bases, with 7 bases between. The germline gives CDR1 SGHAT, CDR2 FQNNGV. Full variable domain (outside the CDR3, taken from reference TRBV11-2 and TRBJ2-7): EAGVAQSPRYKIIEKRQSVAFWCNPISGHATLYWYQQILGQGPKLLIQFQNNGVVDDSQLPKDRFSAERLKGVDSTLKIQPAKLEDSAVYLCASSLGRISYEQYFGPGTRLTVT.

With respect to this clonotype: A junction end diverges from the germline sequence, so it may reflect a read error. The chain has TRBV5-6 and TRBJ2-4, with 8 bases fitting TRBD2. Near its end, the DNA agrees better with TRBJ2-7, so the J call may be wrong. This CDR3 region has 13 residues. Germline V gives CDR1 SGHDT, CDR2 YYEEEE. CDR3: CTSSLEAGDEQYF. The CDR3 nucleotides are TGTACCAGCAGCTTGGAAGCGGGGGACGAGCAGTACTTC.

A word on this clonotype: This could be a read error, since a much larger clone is one nucleotide away. The chain is built from TRBV7-6 and TRBJ2-5; no definite D call. Germline CDR1 reads SGHVS; CDR2 reads FNYEAQ. The CDR3 has 15 residues. In DNA, the CDR3 is TGTACCAGCAGCTTAGACCCAGGTACCCAAGAGACCCAGTACTTC. Amino acids: CTSSLDPGTQETQYF.

This clonotype was recorded many times. The genes are TRBV2 and TRBJ2-1; D not certain. This CDR3 has 13 residues. Per the germline V gene, CDR1 is SNHLY and CDR2 is FYNNEI. Between the trimmed V and J ends, which lost 5 bases and 6 bases, there was a span of 11 bases. The DNA of the CDR3 is TGTGCCAGCAGTTCTGGAAGGAGCAATGAGCAGTTCTTC. As protein: CASSSGRSNEQFF.

Concerning this clonotype: The junction departs from germline at one end; a sequencing error may be responsible. This chain's CDR3 is CARSLTRGEQYF. DNA for the CDR3: TGTGCCCGCAGCTTGACGCGAGGTGAGCAGTACTTC. V gene TRBV5-6 combines with J gene TRBJ2-5, with D unresolved. The CDR3 spans 12 residues. Germline CDR1 is SGHDT and CDR2 is YYEEEE.

Note on this clonotype: A much larger clone sits a single nucleotide away, making a read error possible. The genes are TRBV6-5 and TRBJ1-1; D perhaps matches TRBD1 (6 bases). Germline lookup yields CDR1 MNHEY and CDR2 SVGAGI. The CDR3 spans 15 residues. The germline V and J ends were trimmed by 4 bases and 4 bases, with 16 bases remaining between them. The CDR3 nucleotides are TGTGCCAGCAGTTCCACAGGGTCGAGGGGCACTGAAGCTTTCTTT. Translation gives CASSSTGSRGTEAFF.

Many counts were recorded for this clonotype. The gene calls are TRBV20-1 and TRBJ2-5; TRBD2 aligns across 9 bases. Germline-derived CDR1 and CDR2 are DFQATT and SNEGSKA (reference sequence). J was trimmed by 5 bases and V by 0 bases; bases with no gene match: 7. This CDR3 is built from 15 residues. DNA of the CDR3: TGCAGTGCTAGAGATCGGCGGGGGGGCGATGAGACCCAGTACTTC. Translation: CSARDRRGGDETQYF.

This chain joins TRBV18 and TRBJ2-5; D may be TRBD2 (5 bases). Trimming removed 6 bases at V and 11 bases at J, with 22 bases between. CDR1 and CDR2 from the germline V gene are KGHSH and LQKENI. The CDR3 extends over 14 amino acids. This CDR3 is CASSPLSGDNEQYF. Here the CDR3 DNA reads TGTGCCAGCTCGCCGCTGAGCGGAGACAATGAGCAGTACTTC.

On this clonotype: A read error may produce the germline difference seen at one junction end. The genes are TRBV25-1 and TRBJ2-2; the match to TRBD1 covers 9 bases. Germline values: CDR1 MGHDK, CDR2 SYGVNS. The CDR3 extends over 18 amino acids. The CDR3, as DNA: TGTGCCAGCAGTGAATCCAGATACAGGGGGCGCATCACCGGGGAGCGGTTTTTT. Translated, it gives CASSESRYRGRITGERFF.

V is TRBV4-2 and J is TRBJ2-6; TRBD1 matches at 10 bases. The CDR3 spans 18 residues. V gave up 2 bases and J gave up 4 bases; unmatched junction bases: 8. Germline V lookup: CDR1 LGHNA, CDR2 YNFKEQ. CDR3 loop: CASSQPGGQGSGANVLTF. CDR3 DNA: TGTGCCAGCAGCCAACCCGGGGGACAGGGGTCCGGGGCCAACGTCCTGACTTTC.

This clonotype was seen at least ten times. The genes are TRBV7-2 and TRBJ2-1, with TRBD2 matching 8 bases. J gave up 7 bases and V 5 bases, and 7 bases lay outside the gene matches. Germline V gives CDR1 SGHTA, CDR2 FQGNSA. The CDR3 is 14 residues long. The CDR3 nucleotides read TGTGCCAGCAGCCCGCGGACTAGCCAAAATGAGCAGTTCTTC. Translation: CASSPRTSQNEQFF.

There are many counts of this clonotype. The V and J genes are TRBV5-1 and TRBJ2-5; D unclear. The CDR3 has 14 amino acids. The germline CDR1 and CDR2 sequences are SGHRS and YFSETQ. Between the trimmed V and J ends, which lost 5 bases and 3 bases, there was a span of 14 bases. CDR3 in DNA: TGCGCCAGCAGGTCTCGGGTTGGGGAAGAGACCCAGTACTTC. Encoded protein: CASRSRVGEETQYF.

The V call is TRBV20-1, the J call TRBJ2-3; weak D call: TRBD2 (5 bases). The CDR3 extends over 12 amino acids. Between the trimmed V and J ends, which lost 5 bases and 6 bases, there was a span of 12 bases. CDR1 is DFQATT, CDR2 SNEGSKA, per germline (reference sequence). DNA of the CDR3: TGCAGTGCTCGACCCCAGCGGGATACGCAGTATTTT. As protein: CSARPQRDTQYF.